This T cell receptor (beta chain) was retrieved from a study of CD8 T cells in ankylosing spondylitis. Study results and caveats: The study looked at matched synovial fluid samples from ankylosing spondylitis patients. Disease-linked clones were reported to be significantly enriched there. A TCR beta motif of under 10 highly homologous variants appeared characteristic of ankylosing spondylitis blood. There were earlier reports of some motif variants in reactive arthritis synovial fluid and blood.

Worth noting for this clonotype: Its antigen is unknown.

Researchers built TCR beta libraries using quantitative 5'-RACE with molecular barcodes. MiXCR, applied by TCRdb to the 5' RACE reads, yields one record per CDR3 protein. In the table there are more than 300,000 distinct CDR3 sequences, about 9.9% of which are singletons. The CDR3 spans 14 residues. Per germline, CDR1 DFQATT and CDR2 SNEGSKA (reference sequence). V lost 8 bases to trimming and J lost 5 bases; unmatched junction nucleotides: 10. The gene calls are TRBV20-1 and TRBJ2-1; 9 bases align to TRBD1. Sequences were obtained from blood, either unsorted or a sorted T cell fraction (not recorded which). This TCR was sampled from a female donor with ankylosing spondylitis or in good health (not recorded which). The DNA for the CDR3 is TGCAGTTCCCCATCGGGACAGGGACACAATGAGCAGTTCTTC. Its protein product is CSSPSGQGHNEQFF.